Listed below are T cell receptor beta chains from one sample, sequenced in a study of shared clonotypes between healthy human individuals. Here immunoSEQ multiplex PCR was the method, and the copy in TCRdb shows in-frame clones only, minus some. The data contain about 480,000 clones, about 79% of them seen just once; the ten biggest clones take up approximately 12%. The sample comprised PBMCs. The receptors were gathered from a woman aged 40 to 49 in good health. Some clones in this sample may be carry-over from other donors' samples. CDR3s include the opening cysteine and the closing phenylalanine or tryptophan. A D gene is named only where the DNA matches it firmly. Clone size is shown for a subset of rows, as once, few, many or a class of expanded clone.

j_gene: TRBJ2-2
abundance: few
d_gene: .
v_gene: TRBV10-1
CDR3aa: CASTEILNTGELFF
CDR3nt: TGCGCCAGCACTGAAATCCTGAACACCGGGGAGCTGTTTTTT

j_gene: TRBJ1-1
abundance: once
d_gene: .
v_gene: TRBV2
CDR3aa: CASSEGPFRGEAFF
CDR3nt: TGTGCCAGCAGCGAGGGTCCCTTCCGCGGTGAAGCTTTCTTT

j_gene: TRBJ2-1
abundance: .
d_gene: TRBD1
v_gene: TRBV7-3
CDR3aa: CASRKQGKVDYNEQFF
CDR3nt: TGTGCCAGCAGAAAACAGGGGAAGGTTGATTACAATGAGCAGTTCTTC

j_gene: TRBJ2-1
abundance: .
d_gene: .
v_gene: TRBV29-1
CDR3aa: CSVEGPQGGSANEQFF
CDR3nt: TGCAGCGTTGAAGGCCCCCAGGGGGGTTCGGCCAATGAGCAGTTCTTC

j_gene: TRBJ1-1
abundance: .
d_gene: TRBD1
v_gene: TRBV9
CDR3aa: CASSLRTGGVIDEAFF
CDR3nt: TGTGCCAGCAGCTTAAGGACAGGGGGCGTGATTGATGAAGCTTTCTTT

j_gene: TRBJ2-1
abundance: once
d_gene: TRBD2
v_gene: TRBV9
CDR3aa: CASSGEREVLLNEQFF
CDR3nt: TGTGCCAGCAGCGGAGAGCGGGAGGTTCTCCTCAATGAGCAGTTCTTC

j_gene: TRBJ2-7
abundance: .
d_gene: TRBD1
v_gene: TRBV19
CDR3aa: CASSRDRGYEQYF
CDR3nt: TGTGCCAGTAGTAGGGACAGGGGCTACGAGCAGTACTTC

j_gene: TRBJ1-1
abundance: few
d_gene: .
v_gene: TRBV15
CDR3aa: CATRSGRVATEAFF
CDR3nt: TGTGCCACCCGAAGTGGGAGGGTGGCCACTGAAGCTTTCTTT

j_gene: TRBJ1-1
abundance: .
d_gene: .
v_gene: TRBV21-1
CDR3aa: CASSILYTEAFF
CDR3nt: TGTGCCAGCAGCATTCTGTACACTGAAGCTTTCTTT

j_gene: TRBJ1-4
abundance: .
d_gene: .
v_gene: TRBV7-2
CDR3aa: CASSLPRRGNEKLFF
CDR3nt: TGTGCCAGCAGCTTACCGAGGCGGGGAAATGAAAAACTGTTTTTT

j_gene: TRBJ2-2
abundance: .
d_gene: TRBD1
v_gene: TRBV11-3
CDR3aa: CASSPRRGHGELFF
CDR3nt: TGTGCCAGCAGCCCAAGAAGGGGGCACGGGGAGCTGTTTTTT

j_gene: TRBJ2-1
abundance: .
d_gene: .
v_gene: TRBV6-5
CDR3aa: CASSLGGAGYNEQFF
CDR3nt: TGTGCCAGCAGTTTGGGTGGGGCTGGCTACAATGAGCAGTTCTTC

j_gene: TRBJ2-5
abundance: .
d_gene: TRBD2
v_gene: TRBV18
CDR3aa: CASSPPSVAGGRETQYF
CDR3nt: TGTGCCAGCTCACCACCCTCCGTGGCGGGAGGGCGCGAGACCCAGTACTTC

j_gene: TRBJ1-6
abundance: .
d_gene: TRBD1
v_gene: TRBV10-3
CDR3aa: CAISTGTGYNSPLHF
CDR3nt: TGTGCCATAAGTACCGGGACAGGGTATAATTCACCCCTCCACTTT

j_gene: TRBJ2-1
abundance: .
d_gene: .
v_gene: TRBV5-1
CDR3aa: CASRRDTSGSYNEQFF
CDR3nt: TGCGCCAGCAGGCGGGACACCTCCGGCTCCTACAATGAGCAGTTCTTC

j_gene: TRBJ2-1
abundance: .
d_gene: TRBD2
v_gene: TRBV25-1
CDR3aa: CASRTSGSRSEQFF
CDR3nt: TGTGCCAGCAGGACTAGCGGGTCTCGGAGTGAGCAGTTCTTC

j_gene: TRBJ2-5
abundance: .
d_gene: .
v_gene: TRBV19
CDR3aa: CASNYPGETQYF
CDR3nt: TGTGCCAGTAACTACCCGGGGGAGACCCAGTACTTC

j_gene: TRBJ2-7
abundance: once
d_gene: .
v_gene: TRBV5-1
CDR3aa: CASYVGNSATYEQYF
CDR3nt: TGCGCCAGCTACGTCGGGAACTCCGCCACCTACGAGCAGTACTTC

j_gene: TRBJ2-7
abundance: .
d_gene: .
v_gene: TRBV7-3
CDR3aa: CASSLHLAYEQYF
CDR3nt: TGTGCCAGCAGCTTACATTTGGCTTACGAGCAGTACTTC

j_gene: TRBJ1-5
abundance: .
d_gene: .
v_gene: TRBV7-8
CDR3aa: CASSLGGAGQPQHF
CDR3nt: TGTGCCAGCAGCTTGGGGGGGGCTGGGCAGCCCCAGCATTTT

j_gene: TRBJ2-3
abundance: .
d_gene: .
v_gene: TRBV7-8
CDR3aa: CASSTGGFTDTQYF
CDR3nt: TGTGCCAGCAGCACAGGAGGTTTCACAGATACGCAGTATTTT

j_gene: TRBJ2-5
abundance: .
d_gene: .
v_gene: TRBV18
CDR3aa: CASSLRADETQYF
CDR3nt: TGTGCCAGCTCCCTAAGGGCGGATGAGACCCAGTACTTC

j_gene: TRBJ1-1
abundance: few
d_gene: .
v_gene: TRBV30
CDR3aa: CAWSGPQMNTEAFF
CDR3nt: TGTGCCTGGAGTGGTCCGCAAATGAACACTGAAGCTTTCTTT

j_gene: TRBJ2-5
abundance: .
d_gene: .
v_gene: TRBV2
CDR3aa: CASSVAGQQETQYF
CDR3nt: TGTGCCAGCAGTGTGGCGGGGCAGCAAGAGACCCAGTACTTC

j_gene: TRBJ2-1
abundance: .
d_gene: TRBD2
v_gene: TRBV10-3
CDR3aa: CAIRDRTSGFYNEQFF
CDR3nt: TGTGCCATCAGGGACAGGACTAGCGGATTCTACAATGAGCAGTTCTTC

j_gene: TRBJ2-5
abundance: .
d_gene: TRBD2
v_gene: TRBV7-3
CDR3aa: CASSPRGGSQETQYF
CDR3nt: TGTGCCAGCAGCCCACGGGGGGGGAGCCAAGAGACCCAGTACTTC

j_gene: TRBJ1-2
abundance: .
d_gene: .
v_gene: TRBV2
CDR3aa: CASSEEGREIYGYTF
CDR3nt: TGTGCCAGCAGTGAAGAAGGCAGGGAAATCTATGGCTACACCTTC

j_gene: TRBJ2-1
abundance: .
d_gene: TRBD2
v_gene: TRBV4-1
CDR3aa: CASSPGLAGTSYNEQFF
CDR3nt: TGCGCCAGCAGCCCGGGACTAGCGGGGACATCCTACAATGAGCAGTTCTTC

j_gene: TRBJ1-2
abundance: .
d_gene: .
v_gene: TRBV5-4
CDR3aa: CASSDTGPRYGYTF
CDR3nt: TGTGCCAGCAGCGATACAGGGCCCCGCTATGGCTACACCTTC

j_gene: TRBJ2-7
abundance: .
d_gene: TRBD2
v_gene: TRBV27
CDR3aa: CASRSLGRDEQYF
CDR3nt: TGTGCCAGCAGATCCCTTGGGAGGGACGAGCAGTACTTC